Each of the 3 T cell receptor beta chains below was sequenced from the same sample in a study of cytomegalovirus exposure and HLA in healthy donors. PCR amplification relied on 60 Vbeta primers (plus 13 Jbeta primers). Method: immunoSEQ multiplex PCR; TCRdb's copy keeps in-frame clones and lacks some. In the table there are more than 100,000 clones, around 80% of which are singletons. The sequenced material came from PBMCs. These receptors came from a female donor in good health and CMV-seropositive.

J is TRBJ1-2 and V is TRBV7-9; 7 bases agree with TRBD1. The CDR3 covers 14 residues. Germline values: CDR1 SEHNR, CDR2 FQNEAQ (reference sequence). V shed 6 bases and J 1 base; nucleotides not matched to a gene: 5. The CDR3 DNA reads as TGTGCCAGCAGTTTTGACAGGGTTAACTATGGCTACACCTTC. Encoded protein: CASSFDRVNYGYTF.

DNA of the CDR3: TGCGCCAGCAGCCAAGTATGGACTAGCGGGAGAAATGAGCAGTTCTTC. Translation: CASSQVWTSGRNEQFF. The rearrangement joins TRBV4-1 to TRBJ2-1, with 13 bases matching TRBD2. Germline lookup yields CDR1 MGHRA and CDR2 YSYEKL. The CDR3 extends over 16 amino acids. The trim removed 1 base at V and 7 bases at J, leaving 4 bases unmatched.

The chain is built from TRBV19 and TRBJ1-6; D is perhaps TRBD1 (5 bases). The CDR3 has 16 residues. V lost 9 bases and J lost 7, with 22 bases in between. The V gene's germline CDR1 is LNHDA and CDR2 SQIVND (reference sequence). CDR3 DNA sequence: TGTGCCAGCTACATACAGGAGACCAAGCCAAATTCACCCCTCCACTTT. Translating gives CASYIQETKPNSPLHF.